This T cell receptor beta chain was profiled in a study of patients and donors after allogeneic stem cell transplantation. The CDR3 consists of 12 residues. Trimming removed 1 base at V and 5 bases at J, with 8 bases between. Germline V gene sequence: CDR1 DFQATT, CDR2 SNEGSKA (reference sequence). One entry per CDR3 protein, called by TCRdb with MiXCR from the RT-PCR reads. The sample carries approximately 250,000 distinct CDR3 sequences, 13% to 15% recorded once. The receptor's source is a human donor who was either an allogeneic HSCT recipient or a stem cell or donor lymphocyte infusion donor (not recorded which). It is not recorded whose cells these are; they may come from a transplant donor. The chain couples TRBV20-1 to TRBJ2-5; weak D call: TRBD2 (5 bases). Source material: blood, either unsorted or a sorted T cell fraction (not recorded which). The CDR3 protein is CSARGSGETQYF. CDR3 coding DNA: TGCAGTGCTAGAGGTTCGGGGGAGACCCAGTACTTC.